Each of the 12 T cell receptor beta chains below was sequenced from the same sample in a study of blood T cell repertoires in COVID-19. Profiled with immunoSEQ multiplex PCR; TCRdb holds only in-frame clones, not every one. Of some 120,000 clones in the sample, 80% to 85% were seen once. The sequencing sample was made of PBMCs or T cells enriched from blood (not recorded which). Receptors were obtained from a man aged 25 to 40 who had recovered from COVID-19.

The chain combines TRBV11-2 with TRBJ1-1; TRBD1 aligns across 7 bases. The CDR3 loop spans 17 amino acids. Per germline, CDR1 SGHAT and CDR2 FQNNGV. V was pared by 0 bases and J by 0 bases, with 7 bases of the junction left unmatched. The CDR3 DNA is TGTGCCAGCAGCTTAGATCTAAGGGGACAGATGAACACTGAAGCTTTCTTT. This gives the protein CASSLDLRGQMNTEAFF.

A few counts support this clone. The chain recombines TRBV5-6 with TRBJ1-2; 11 bases map to TRBD1. V lost 4 bases and J lost 6; bases outside the gene matches: 5. CDR3 length equals 14 residues. The germline CDR1 and CDR2 sequences are SGHDT and YYEEEE. CDR3 protein: CASSVRTGGNGYTF. In nucleotides, the CDR3 is TGTGCCAGCAGCGTCCGGACAGGGGGCAATGGCTACACCTTC.

The rearrangement links TRBV9 to TRBJ2-2, with 7 bases identical to TRBD2. V lost 4 bases and J lost 4; bases outside the gene matches: 7. CDR1 is SGDLS, CDR2 YYNGEE, per germline. The CDR3 is 15 residues long. The CDR3 coding sequence is TGTGCCAGCAGCTTCACACTAGCGTCCACCGGGGAGCTGTTTTTT. This sequence encodes CASSFTLASTGELFF.

The chain links TRBV10-3 to TRBJ1-2; a possible D gene is TRBD1 (6 bases). V lost 7 bases, J lost 5 bases, and 14 bases lay in between. Germline CDR1 and CDR2: ENHRY and SYGVKD. The CDR3 consists of 13 residues. CDR3 DNA sequence: TGTGCCATCAACCGGGACATAGGGTATGGCTACACCTTC. Translation: CAINRDIGYGYTF.

The chain recombines TRBV11-2 with TRBJ2-5; 7 bases are a match to TRBD1. The germline V gene encodes CDR1 SGHAT and CDR2 FQNNGV. With V trimmed by 5 bases and J by 5 bases, 8 bases remained unmatched. The CDR3 runs to 14 residues. CDR3 DNA: TGTGCCAGCAGCAACTCGGGACAGATGGAGACCCAGTACTTC. Protein product: CASSNSGQMETQYF.

The V call is TRBV5-1, the J call TRBJ1-4, with 7 nucleotides matching TRBD1. V dropped 3 bases and J dropped 0; count of bases not matched to a gene: 5. The germline V gene has CDR1 SGHRS and CDR2 YFSETQ. The CDR3 is made up of 16 amino acids. The CDR3 here is CASSSITGATNEKLFF. The CDR3 DNA reads TGCGCCAGCAGCTCGATTACAGGGGCAACTAATGAAAAACTGTTTTTT.

V gene TRBV7-8 combines with J gene TRBJ2-7, with 14 bases matching TRBD2. The CDR3 loop spans 19 amino acids. With V trimmed by 4 bases and J by 0 bases, 11 bases remained unmatched. CDR1 is SGHVS, CDR2 FQNEAQ, per germline. The CDR3 loop reads CASSSYRLAGGPFSYEQYV. The CDR3 nucleotides read TGTGCCAGCAGCTCCTACCGACTAGCGGGGGGGCCATTCTCCTACGAGCAGTACGTC.

CDR3 loop: CASSGQGANEKLFF. CDR3 bases: TGTGCCAGCAGCGGACAGGGGGCGAATGAAAAACTGTTTTTT. The chain is built from TRBV7-9 and TRBJ1-4, with 11 nucleotides matching TRBD1. The trim removed 5 bases at V and 5 bases at J, leaving 1 base unmatched. This CDR3 has 14 amino acids. CDR1 is SEHNR, CDR2 FQNEAQ, per germline (reference sequence).

The rearrangement joins TRBV6-5 to TRBJ2-7; 10 positions match TRBD1. The CDR3 runs to 14 residues. CDR1 MNHEY and CDR2 SVGAGI come from the germline V gene. With V trimmed by 7 bases and J by 6 bases, 9 bases remained unmatched. CDR3 in amino acids: CASTFGTGASEQYF. CDR3 in DNA: TGTGCCAGCACGTTCGGGACAGGGGCCTCCGAGCAGTACTTC.

The J gene is TRBJ1-1, the V gene TRBV4-1, with D unclear. V lost 0 bases, J lost 1 base, and 9 bases lay in between. This CDR3 is 15 amino acids long. Looked up from germline, CDR1 is MGHRA and CDR2 is YSYEKL. Here the CDR3 DNA reads TGCGCCAGCAGCCAAGATGGCGGAGGGAACACTGAAGCTTTCTTT. Residues: CASSQDGGGNTEAFF.

This chain links TRBV6-5 with TRBJ1-1, with a weak D call TRBD1 (6 bases). Germline CDR1 is MNHEY and CDR2 is SVGAGI. This CDR3 is 14 amino acids long. V lost 7 bases and J lost 5, with 17 bases in between. The CDR3 protein is CASTLEGVGTEAFF. CDR3 sequence (DNA): TGTGCCAGCACCCTCGAGGGGGTTGGGACTGAAGCTTTCTTT.

In this sample, this clone turned up many times. The chain couples TRBV10-3 to TRBJ1-4; D may be TRBD1 (6 bases). CDR1 is ENHRY, CDR2 SYGVKD, per germline. The ends were cut back, 3 bases at V and 3 bases at J, with 14 bases in the middle. The CDR3 extends over 16 amino acids. The CDR3 coding sequence is TGTGCCATCAGTGAAGTGCGCGGGGGGCCTAATGAAAAACTGTTTTTT. Amino acid sequence: CAISEVRGGPNEKLFF.